Listed here are 8 T cell receptor beta chains from one sample, sequenced in a study of blood T cell repertoires in COVID-19. Some clones are missing from TCRdb's copy, which holds only in-frame ones; the method was immunoSEQ multiplex PCR. The data show approximately 170,000 clones, 75% to 85% seen once. The specimen was PBMCs or T cells enriched from blood (not recorded which). All receptors derive from a man aged 35-49 years who had recovered from COVID-19.

The chain links TRBV12-5 to TRBJ1-1, with a possible D match to TRBD1 (5 bases). V dropped 7 bases and J dropped 5 bases, with 17 bases sitting between them. From germline, CDR1 is LGHNT and CDR2 FRNRAP. CDR3 length: 14 residues. CDR3 sequence: CASVLPGVGTEAFF. CDR3 sequence (DNA): TGTGCTAGTGTTTTACCGGGGGTAGGGACTGAAGCTTTCTTT.

The J gene is TRBJ2-5, the V gene TRBV9; 9 bases match TRBD2. The CDR3 totals 13 residues. V shed 3 bases, J shed 5 bases, and the junction held 2 bases outside the gene matches. The germline gives CDR1 SGDLS, CDR2 YYNGEE. CDR3 residues: CASSDLAGETQYF. As DNA, the CDR3 is TGTGCCAGCAGCGACCTAGCGGGGGAGACCCAGTACTTC.

The chain links TRBV10-2 to TRBJ2-3; TRBD2 matches at 10 bases. CDR1 and CDR2 from the germline V gene are WSHSY and SAAADI. The CDR3 contains 15 residues. Trimming removed 6 bases from V and 4 bases from J; junction bases left unmatched: 7. The CDR3 protein is CASRESGGAADTQYF. CDR3 in DNA: TGCGCCAGCAGAGAGAGCGGGGGGGCTGCAGATACGCAGTATTTT.

V gene TRBV19 combines with J gene TRBJ1-2; unclear D gene. V gave up 0 bases and J gave up 4 bases, with 9 bases separating them. Germline V lookup: CDR1 LNHDA, CDR2 SQIVND (reference sequence). The CDR3 spans 14 residues. This CDR3 reads CASSIDGGGYGYTF. The CDR3 coding sequence is TGTGCCAGTAGTATAGACGGAGGCGGCTATGGCTACACCTTC.

Only one count was recorded for this clone. This chain connects TRBV30 to TRBJ1-3; 7 nucleotides align to TRBD1. V shed 5 bases and J 4 bases; nucleotides not matched to a gene: 11. The CDR3 covers 15 residues. Germline loops: CDR1 GTSNPN, CDR2 SVGIG (reference sequence). The CDR3 loop is CAWANKGASGNTIYF. CDR3 coding DNA: TGTGCCTGGGCGAACAAGGGGGCGTCCGGAAACACCATATATTTT.

This clone was picked up one time. The V and J genes are TRBV21-1 and TRBJ1-1; the table names TRBD1, a call not compared with the DNA. TRBV21-1 is shown as a pseudogene. The CDR3 is 15 residues long. The CDR3 bases are TGTGCCAGCAGCAAAACCAGGGCGATGAACACTGAAGCTTTCTTT. As protein: CASSKTRAMNTEAFF.

The CDR3 DNA sequence: TGTGCCAGTAGTTCACAGGGGGGCCCCTACAATGAGCAGTTCTTC. Its protein is CASSSQGGPYNEQFF. The gene calls are TRBV19 and TRBJ2-1; 8 nucleotides match TRBD1. Germline V gene lookup returns CDR1 LNHDA and CDR2 SQIVND (reference sequence). The V and J ends lost 5 bases and 2 bases, in that order; junction bases with no gene match: 5. This CDR3 spans 15 amino acids.

The rearrangement joins TRBV3-1 (or the pseudogene TRBV3-2) to TRBJ2-2, with D perhaps matching TRBD1 (5 bases). CDR3 length: 14 residues. CDR1 is LGHDT, CDR2 YNNKEL, per germline (reference sequence). Between the trimmed V and J ends, which lost 2 bases and 5 bases, there was a span of 9 bases. CDR3 protein: CASSQKGLTGELFF. In nucleotides, the CDR3 is TGTGCCAGCAGCCAAAAGGGGCTGACCGGGGAGCTGTTTTTT.